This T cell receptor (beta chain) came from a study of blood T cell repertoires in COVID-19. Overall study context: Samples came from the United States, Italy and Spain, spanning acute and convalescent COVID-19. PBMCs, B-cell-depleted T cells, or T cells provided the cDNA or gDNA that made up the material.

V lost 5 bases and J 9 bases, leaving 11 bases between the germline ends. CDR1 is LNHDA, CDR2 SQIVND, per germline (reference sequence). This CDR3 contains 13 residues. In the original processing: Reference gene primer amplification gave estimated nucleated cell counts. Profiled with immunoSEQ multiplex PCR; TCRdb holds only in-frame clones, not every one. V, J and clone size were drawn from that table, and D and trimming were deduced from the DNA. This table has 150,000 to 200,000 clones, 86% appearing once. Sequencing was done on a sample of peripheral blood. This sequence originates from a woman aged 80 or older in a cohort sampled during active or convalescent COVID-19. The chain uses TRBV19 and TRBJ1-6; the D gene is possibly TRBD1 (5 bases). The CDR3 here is CASSGQGGSPLHF. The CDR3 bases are TGTGCCAGTAGTGGGCAGGGTGGTTCACCCCTCCACTTT.